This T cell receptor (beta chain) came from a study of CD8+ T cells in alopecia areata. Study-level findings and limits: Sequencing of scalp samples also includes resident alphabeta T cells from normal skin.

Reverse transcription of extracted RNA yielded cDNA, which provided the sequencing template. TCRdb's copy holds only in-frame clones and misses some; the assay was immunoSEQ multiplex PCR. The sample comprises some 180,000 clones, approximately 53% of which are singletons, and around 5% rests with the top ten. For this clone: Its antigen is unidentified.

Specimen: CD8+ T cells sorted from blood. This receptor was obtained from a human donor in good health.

CDR3 in amino acids: CASSVDDRSSDTQYF. In DNA form, the CDR3 reads TGTGCCAGCAGCGTAGACGACAGGAGTTCGGATACGCAGTATTTT. The chain combines TRBV9 with TRBJ2-3; D is perhaps TRBD1 (6 bases). This CDR3 spans 15 amino acids. Germline CDR1 is SGDLS and CDR2 is YYNGEE. V lost 0 bases to trimming and J lost 6 bases, with 14 bases between them.